One and the same sample provided the 19 T cell receptor beta chains below, sequenced in a study of shared clonotypes between healthy human individuals. TCRdb keeps only in-frame clones here, not all; method: immunoSEQ multiplex PCR. The data show around 1,000,000 clones, about 80% seen once. Sequenced: memory CD4+ T cells from PBMCs. Subset denoted: CD45RA-negative fraction. Receptor source: a man in his late teens or twenties in good health. Some clones in this sample may be carry-over from other donors' samples.

The V gene is TRBV9, the J gene TRBJ2-1; maybe TRBD2 (6 bases). Germline V gene data show CDR1 as SGDLS and CDR2 as YYNGEE. The CDR3 sequence is 16 residues long. Trimming shortened V by 3 bases and J by 9 bases, and 22 bases separated the two germline ends. The CDR3 bases are TGTGCCAGCAGCGCCTCTGGGACTCCACGAGCTCGTGAGCAGTTCTTC. Its protein product is CASSASGTPRAREQFF.

Turning to this clone: Other DNA sequences of this sample code for an identical CDR3. CDR3 DNA: TGCGCCAGCAGCTTGACAGGGGGCACCGAGCAGTACTTC. Amino acid sequence: CASSLTGGTEQYF. The chain is built from TRBV5-1 and TRBJ2-7, with 9 positions matching TRBD1. The V gene's germline CDR1 is SGHRS and CDR2 YFSETQ. J was trimmed by 6 bases and V by 1 base; bases with no gene match: 2. This CDR3 is built from 13 residues.

This sequence joins TRBV9 and TRBJ2-4; D tentatively reads TRBD1 or TRBD2 (5 bases each). Germline assignment: CDR1 SGDLS and CDR2 YYNGEE. The V and J ends lost 0 bases and 9 bases respectively, with 13 bases between them. CDR3 length equals 14 residues. CDR3 sequence (DNA): TGTGCCAGCAGCGTAGGGGGACCCCGAACCATTCAGTACTTC. Its protein product is CASSVGGPRTIQYF. The full variable domain, in which reference TRBV9 and TRBJ2-4 provide the parts outside the CDR3, is DSGVTQTPKHLITATGQRVTLRCSPRSGDLSVYWYQQSLDQGLQFLIQYYNGEERAKGNILERFSAQQFPDLHSELNLSSLELGDSALYFCASSVGGPRTIQYFGAGTRLSVL.

This chain links TRBV7-3 with TRBJ2-2, with 7 bases lining up with TRBD2. The CDR3 contains 14 residues. V lost 0 bases, J lost 7 bases, and 2 bases stayed unmatched. Germline values: CDR1 SGHTA, CDR2 FQGTGA. CDR3 loop: CASSLTRTSGELFF. The CDR3 DNA is TGTGCCAGCAGCTTAACTCGGACTAGCGGGGAGCTGTTTTTT. The entire variable domain, with the rest obtained from reference TRBV7-3 and TRBJ2-2, is as follows: GAGVSQTPSNKVTEKGKYVELRCDPISGHTALYWYRQSLGQGPEFLIYFQGTGAADDSGLPNDRFFAVRPEGSVSTLKIQRTERGDSAVYLCASSLTRTSGELFFGEGSRLTVL.

This clone showed up just a few times. The chain recombines TRBV27 with TRBJ2-3; D tentatively reads TRBD1 or TRBD2 (5 bases each). The germline V gene encodes CDR1 MNHEY and CDR2 SMNVEV (reference sequence). Deletions cut 4 bases from V and 6 bases from J, with 23 bases between. This CDR3 region has 17 residues. The CDR3 here is CASSSRFWGTLGDTQYF. In DNA form, the CDR3 reads TGTGCCAGCAGTTCCCGGTTCTGGGGGACCCTGGGGGATACGCAGTATTTT.

J is TRBJ1-1 and V is TRBV7-2; TRBD1 matches 7 bases. This CDR3 has 13 residues. CDR1 is SGHTA, CDR2 FQGNSA, per germline. V was pared by 6 bases and J by 10 bases, with 11 bases of the junction left unmatched. CDR3 region: CASSQRQGWVAFF. CDR3 sequence (DNA): TGTGCCAGCAGTCAAAGACAGGGATGGGTAGCTTTCTTT.

J is TRBJ2-3 and V is TRBV28; D might be TRBD1 (6 bases). The CDR3 is 15 amino acids. V was trimmed by 7 bases and J by 4 bases, leaving 18 bases between them. Germline V gene lookup returns CDR1 MDHEN and CDR2 SYDVKM. CDR3: CASTEPTGTADTQYF. For the CDR3, the DNA is TGTGCCAGCACTGAACCTACAGGGACCGCAGATACGCAGTATTTT.

Worth noting for this clone: This may stem from a read error, because a much larger clone lies one nucleotide away. The sample holds other DNA sequences that translate to the same CDR3. The V call is TRBV2, the J call TRBJ2-7; D perhaps matches TRBD2 (5 bases). This CDR3 has 11 residues. V lost 8 bases and J lost 0, with 5 bases in between. The germline V gene encodes CDR1 SNHLY and CDR2 FYNNEI. The DNA for the CDR3 is TGTGCCAGCGGGAGCTCCTACGAGCAGTACTTC. Translating gives CASGSSYEQYF.

This CDR3 is CASSLISWDRLYEQYF. The CDR3 DNA reads TGTGCCAGCAGTTTAATTAGTTGGGACCGATTATACGAGCAGTACTTC. The chain has TRBV28 and TRBJ2-7; D is possibly TRBD1 or TRBD2 (5 bases each). This CDR3 has 16 residues. Deletions cut 2 bases from V and 4 bases from J, with 18 bases between. Germline V CDR1 and CDR2: MDHEN, SYDVKM.

This clone occurred once. This chain uses TRBV28 with TRBJ2-5; D is unclear. The CDR3 runs 15 residues. Trimming took 4 bases from V and 2 from J, leaving 14 bases between them. The germline CDR1 and CDR2 sequences are MDHEN and SYDVKM. The CDR3 reads CASSSSLQRQETQYF. As DNA, the CDR3 is TGTGCCAGCAGTTCCAGCCTACAGAGACAAGAGACCCAGTACTTC. The full variable domain, its missing parts supplied by reference TRBV28 and TRBJ2-5, is DVKVTQSSRYLVKRTGEKVFLECVQDMDHENMFWYRQDPGLGLRLIYFSYDVKMKEKGDIPEGYSVSREKKERFSLILESASTNQTSMYLCASSSSLQRQETQYFGPGTRLLVL.

The gene calls are TRBV28 and TRBJ2-1, with TRBD2 as a possible D gene (6 bases). The CDR3 totals 18 residues. CDR1 is MDHEN and CDR2 is SYDVKM in the germline V gene. The V end lost 2 bases, the J end lost 6 bases, and 23 bases lay between the germline ends. DNA of the CDR3: TGTGCCAGCAGTTTAATCGGGCGGGGCGGCCGATTGATCAATGAGCAGTTCTTC. This codes for CASSLIGRGGRLINEQFF. Variable domain in full (rest from reference TRBV28 and TRBJ2-1): DVKVTQSSRYLVKRTGEKVFLECVQDMDHENMFWYRQDPGLGLRLIYFSYDVKMKEKGDIPEGYSVSREKKERFSLILESASTNQTSMYLCASSLIGRGGRLINEQFFGPGTRLTVL.

This chain uses TRBV7-8 with TRBJ1-5, with D unresolved. V lost 1 base and J lost 7, with 8 bases in between. Germline V gives CDR1 SGHVS, CDR2 FQNEAQ. This CDR3 has 13 residues. CDR3 DNA: TGTGCCAGCAGCTTAGGGAGGCGGCAGCCCCAGCATTTT. Translated, it gives CASSLGRRQPQHF.

The chain couples TRBV6-6 to TRBJ1-1; 11 bases agree with TRBD1. This CDR3 is built from 14 residues. Germline V gene lookup returns CDR1 MNHNY and CDR2 SVGAGI (reference sequence). V was pared by 6 bases and J by 5 bases, with 5 bases of the junction left unmatched. CDR3 in DNA: TGTGCCAGCAGGGGACAGGGGGAGATTACTGAAGCTTTCTTT. Protein sequence: CASRGQGEITEAFF.

The chain joins TRBV5-4 to TRBJ2-6; TRBD1 is a possible D gene (6 bases). The CDR3 is 16 amino acids. Germline CDR1 and CDR2: SGHNT and YYREEE (reference sequence). V lost 4 bases and J lost 3, with 14 bases in between. CDR3 residues: CASSASTGGGANVLTF. The CDR3 DNA is TGTGCCAGCAGCGCCTCGACAGGTGGTGGGGCCAACGTCCTGACTTTC.

This clone was detected only once. This chain links TRBV5-1 with TRBJ2-3, with TRBD2 matching over 8 bases. CDR1 is SGHRS, CDR2 YFSETQ, per germline. CDR3 size: 16 residues. V was pared by 0 bases and J by 6 bases, with 9 bases of the junction left unmatched. CDR3 DNA: TGCGCCAGCAGCTTGGCCAATAGCGGGATGGGCGATACGCAGTATTTT. This gives the protein CASSLANSGMGDTQYF.

The chain joins TRBV6-6 to TRBJ2-2; possibly TRBD1 for D (6 bases). This CDR3 comprises 15 residues. V lost 4 bases, J lost 3 bases, and 12 bases lay in between. Germline V gene lookup returns CDR1 MNHNY and CDR2 SVGAGI (reference sequence). This CDR3 is CASSSGRGYTGELFF. The DNA of the CDR3 is TGTGCCAGCAGTTCGGGCAGGGGATACACCGGGGAGCTGTTTTTT.

V is TRBV5-1 and J is TRBJ2-7; D remains ambiguous. V gave up 4 bases and J gave up 1 base, with 12 bases separating them. This CDR3 comprises 14 residues. The germline CDR1 and CDR2 sequences are SGHRS and YFSETQ. The CDR3 DNA sequence: TGCGCCAGCAGCGTCTGGACGGATTCCTACGAGCAGTACTTC. Residues: CASSVWTDSYEQYF.

The chain has TRBV7-2 and TRBJ1-2; no definite D call. V lost 5 bases to trimming and J lost 6 bases, with 13 bases between them. Germline V gene lookup returns CDR1 SGHTA and CDR2 FQGNSA. The CDR3 spans 13 residues. CDR3 DNA: TGTGCCAGCAGCCCAGAGCCCGCCAATGGCTACACCTTC. Translated: CASSPEPANGYTF.

Points on this clone: Additional DNA sequences in this sample encode the identical CDR3. The gene calls are TRBV9 and TRBJ2-3; no clear D gene. V lost 0 bases, J lost 2 bases, and 4 bases lay in between. CDR3 length: 13 residues. The germline gives CDR1 SGDLS, CDR2 YYNGEE. CDR3 nucleotides: TGTGCCAGCAGCGTAGACCACACAGATACGCAGTATTTT. Translation: CASSVDHTDTQYF. The whole variable domain, remainder taken from reference TRBV9 and TRBJ2-3, is DSGVTQTPKHLITATGQRVTLRCSPRSGDLSVYWYQQSLDQGLQFLIQYYNGEERAKGNILERFSAQQFPDLHSELNLSSLELGDSALYFCASSVDHTDTQYFGPGTRLTVL.